This entry lists 18 T cell receptor beta chains sequenced from one sample in a study of OX40 agonist ivuxolimab in advanced cancers. TCRdb keeps only in-frame clones here, not all; method: immunoSEQ multiplex PCR. The profile shows some 87,000 clones, about 90% of them singletons. The source was CD4+ or CD8+ T cells sorted from blood, collected in a trial of the OX40 agonist ivuxolimab. Receptors originate from an adult with an advanced solid tumor such as melanoma, head and neck, liver or kidney cancer.

In this sample, this clone turned up once. The chain uses TRBV28 and TRBJ2-3; 9 positions match TRBD2. This CDR3 has 16 residues. Germline CDR1 MDHEN, CDR2 SYDVKM. J lost 1 base, V lost 5 bases, and 7 bases had no gene match. CDR3 nucleotides: TGTGCCAGCAGTCGTCGGGCTAGCGGGGGCACAGATACGCAGTATTTT. Its translation is CASSRRASGGTDTQYF.

This clone was found a few times. V usage is TRBV19 and J usage is TRBJ2-1, with no clear D. V lost 8 bases and J 0 bases, leaving 20 bases between the germline ends. CDR3 length: 17 amino acids. Germline values: CDR1 LNHDA, CDR2 SQIVND (reference sequence). The CDR3: CASRPPSGLSSYNEQFF. The DNA for the CDR3 is TGTGCCAGTCGCCCCCCCTCCGGCTTAAGCTCCTACAATGAGCAGTTCTTC.

The chain links TRBV19 to TRBJ1-1; 7 positions match TRBD1. The CDR3 is made up of 16 amino acids. Unmatched junction bases numbered 10, after V lost 5 bases and J lost 1 base. Germline V gene sequence: CDR1 LNHDA, CDR2 SQIVND (reference sequence). Here the CDR3 reads CASSQQGDYGNTEAFF. CDR3 DNA sequence: TGTGCCAGTAGTCAGCAGGGGGATTATGGGAACACTGAAGCTTTCTTT.

The chain uses TRBV6-1 and TRBJ2-7; D is unresolved. The CDR3 runs to 14 residues. Germline V gives CDR1 MNHNS, CDR2 SASEGT. The ends were cut back, 3 bases at V and 3 bases at J, with 12 bases in the middle. The CDR3 loop is CASSDPGWDYEQYF. The CDR3 DNA sequence: TGTGCCAGCAGTGACCCCGGGTGGGACTACGAGCAGTACTTC.

This clone appeared a single time. The chain joins TRBV6-6 to TRBJ2-7, with D perhaps given as TRBD1 or TRBD2 (5 bases each). The length of the CDR3 is 15 residues. Per the germline V gene, CDR1 is MNHNY and CDR2 is SVGAGI (reference sequence). V was trimmed by 0 bases and J by 3 bases, leaving 12 bases between them. The CDR3 DNA reads TGTGCCAGCAGTTACTCGAGGGGCGGCTTCTACGAGCAGTACTTC. This sequence encodes CASSYSRGGFYEQYF.

The V call is TRBV2, the J call TRBJ1-2; 7 bases map to TRBD1. Germline V gene lookup returns CDR1 SNHLY and CDR2 FYNNEI. V shed 7 bases and J 13 bases; nucleotides not matched to a gene: 18. The CDR3 spans 14 residues. The CDR3: CASTRNRGTEPITF. The CDR3 DNA reads as TGTGCCAGCACTCGTAACCGGGGGACAGAGCCTATCACCTTC.

J is TRBJ2-2 and V is TRBV27; D is uncertain. The CDR3 totals 13 residues. Germline CDR1 and CDR2: MNHEY and SMNVEV (reference sequence). V was pared by 5 bases and J by 5 bases, with 9 bases between. CDR3 sequence: CASSLQQTGELFF. CDR3 DNA: TGTGCCAGCAGTCTCCAGCAGACCGGGGAGCTGTTTTTT.

The rearrangement joins TRBV18 to TRBJ1-5, with unresolved D. The CDR3 sequence is 14 residues long. Germline values: CDR1 KGHSH, CDR2 LQKENI. V lost 3 bases and J lost 3, with 9 bases in between. DNA of the CDR3: TGTGCCAGCTCACCCGACGGAAACAATCAGCCCCAGCATTTT. Encoded protein: CASSPDGNNQPQHF.

V gene TRBV4-1 combines with J gene TRBJ2-3, with 8 bases that match TRBD2. Germline trimming cut 3 bases from V and 7 bases from J; bases unmatched to any gene: 6. CDR3 length: 14 residues. The germline V gene encodes CDR1 MGHRA and CDR2 YSYEKL. CDR3 sequence (DNA): TGCGCCAGCAGCCAGGCATTTAGCGGGAATACGCAGTATTTT. Its protein is CASSQAFSGNTQYF.

The chain combines TRBV11-2 with TRBJ2-7; TRBD2 aligns across 13 bases. The trim removed 5 bases at V and 4 bases at J, leaving 5 bases unmatched. Per the germline V gene, CDR1 is SGHAT and CDR2 is FQNNGV. The CDR3 is made up of 15 amino acids. The DNA for the CDR3 is TGTGCCAGCAGCCGAGGGACTAGCGGGATATACGAGCAGTACTTC. Translating gives CASSRGTSGIYEQYF.

J is TRBJ2-1 and V is TRBV5-1, with TRBD1 as a possible D gene (8 bases). The CDR3 runs to 15 residues. Germline V gene sequence: CDR1 SGHRS, CDR2 YFSETQ. The V gene lost 4 bases and the J gene lost 5 bases, with 16 bases spanning the gap. CDR3 coding DNA: TGCGCCAGCAGCGCAGCGGGACAGGCAAACAATGAGCAGTTCTTC. This encodes CASSAAGQANNEQFF.

The gene calls are TRBV7-2 and TRBJ1-1; D is ambiguous. CDR1 and CDR2 (germline): SGHTA, FQGNSA. V was cut by 5 bases and J by 3 bases, with 16 bases left in between. CDR3 length equals 15 residues. CDR3 nucleotides: TGTGCCAGCAGCCCATCTTGGTGGCGGGACACTGAAGCTTTCTTT. Its translation is CASSPSWWRDTEAFF.

The chain has TRBV2 and TRBJ1-5, with D possibly being TRBD1 (6 bases). Germline CDR1 is SNHLY and CDR2 is FYNNEI. This CDR3 has 15 amino acids. Trimming shortened V by 2 bases and J by 8 bases, and 16 bases separated the two germline ends. The CDR3 bases are TGTGCCAGCAGTGAAACGTTCAGGGGTCGGGAGCCCCAGCATTTT. Amino acids: CASSETFRGREPQHF.

V usage is TRBV28 and J usage is TRBJ1-2; D is unresolved. This CDR3 spans 13 amino acids. V gave up 5 bases and J gave up 1 base, with 8 bases separating them. Per the germline V gene, CDR1 is MDHEN and CDR2 is SYDVKM. The CDR3, as DNA: TGTGCCAGCAGTATGCAGATTAACTATGGCTACACCTTC. Translation: CASSMQINYGYTF.

The chain links TRBV6-1 to TRBJ1-2, with TRBD1 matching over 8 bases. Germline CDR1 and CDR2: MNHNS and SASEGT. The junction had 13 bases not matched to a gene; V was cut back by 6 bases and J by 10 bases. The CDR3 length is 14 residues. CDR3 loop: CASRTGGAGGNYTF. CDR3 bases: TGTGCCAGCAGAACCGGGGGGGCAGGGGGCAACTACACCTTC.

The chain's CDR3 is CASSLTGGNTEAFF. The CDR3 nucleotides read TGTGCCAGCAGCTTAACGGGGGGGAACACTGAAGCTTTCTTT. The gene calls are TRBV7-9 and TRBJ1-1, with TRBD1 as a possible D gene (5 bases). This CDR3 has 14 amino acids. Germline lookup yields CDR1 SEHNR and CDR2 FQNEAQ (reference sequence). V lost 2 bases and J lost 1, with 8 bases in between. Complete variable domain (other parts from reference TRBV7-9 and TRBJ1-1): DTGVSQNPRHKITKRGQNVTFRCDPISEHNRLYWYRQTLGQGPEFLTYFQNEAQLEKSRLLSDRFSAERPKGSFSTLEIQRTEQGDSAMYLCASSLTGGNTEAFFGQGTRLTVV.

V and J are TRBV5-8 and TRBJ2-1; 10 bases are a match to TRBD2. The CDR3 has 14 amino acids. Germline V CDR1 and CDR2: SGHTS, YDEGEE. The V segment lost 4 bases and the J segment 11 bases; nucleotides outside the gene matches: 9. CDR3 sequence: CASSPRERGGKQFF. The CDR3 DNA sequence: TGTGCCAGCAGCCCTCGTGAGCGGGGGGGGAAGCAGTTCTTC.

The genes are TRBV6-6 and TRBJ1-6; D remains unclear. The germline gives CDR1 MNHNY, CDR2 SVGAGI (reference sequence). The V gene lost 6 bases and the J gene lost 10 bases, with 13 bases spanning the gap. The CDR3 has 13 amino acids. As DNA, the CDR3 is TGTGCCAGCAGGGTATTGGTTAGCTCACCCCTCCACTTT. Its translation: CASRVLVSSPLHF.